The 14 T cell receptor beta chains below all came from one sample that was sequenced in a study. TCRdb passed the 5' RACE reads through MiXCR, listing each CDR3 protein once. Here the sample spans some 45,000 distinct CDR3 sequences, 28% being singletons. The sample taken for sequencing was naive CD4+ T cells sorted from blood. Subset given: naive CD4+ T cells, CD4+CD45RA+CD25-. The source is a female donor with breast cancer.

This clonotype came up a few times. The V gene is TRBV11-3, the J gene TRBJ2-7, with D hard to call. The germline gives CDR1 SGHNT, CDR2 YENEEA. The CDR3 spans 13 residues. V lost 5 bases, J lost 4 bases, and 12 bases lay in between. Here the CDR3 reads CASSIAGEYEQYF. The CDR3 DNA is TGTGCCAGCAGCATCGCTGGGGAATACGAGCAGTACTTC.

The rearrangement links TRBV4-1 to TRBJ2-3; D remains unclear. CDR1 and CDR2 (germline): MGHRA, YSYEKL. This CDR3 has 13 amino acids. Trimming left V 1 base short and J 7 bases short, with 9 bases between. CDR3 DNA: TGCGCCAGCAGCCAAGCGGGCGAGAATACGCAGTATTTT. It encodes CASSQAGENTQYF.

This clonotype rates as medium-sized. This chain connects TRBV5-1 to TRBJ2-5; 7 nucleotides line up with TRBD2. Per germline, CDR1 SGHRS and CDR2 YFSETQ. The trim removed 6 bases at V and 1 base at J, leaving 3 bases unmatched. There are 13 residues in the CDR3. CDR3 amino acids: CASNGGSQETQYF. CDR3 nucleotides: TGCGCCAGCAACGGGGGGAGCCAAGAGACCCAGTACTTC.

CDR3 DNA: TGCGCCAGCAGCCCCACTAGCGGTAGAAACACCGGGGAGCTGTTTTTT. Translating gives CASSPTSGRNTGELFF. The chain is built from TRBV4-1 and TRBJ2-2; 8 nucleotides line up with TRBD2. The CDR3 extends over 16 amino acids. Germline values: CDR1 MGHRA, CDR2 YSYEKL. V lost 4 bases to trimming and J lost 2 bases; unmatched junction nucleotides: 6.

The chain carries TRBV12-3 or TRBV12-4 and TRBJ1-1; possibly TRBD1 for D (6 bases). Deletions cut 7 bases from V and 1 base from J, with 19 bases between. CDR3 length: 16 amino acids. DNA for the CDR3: TGTGCCAGCACCAAGAGACAGGTTCGCCCGAACACTGAAGCTTTCTTT. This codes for CASTKRQVRPNTEAFF.

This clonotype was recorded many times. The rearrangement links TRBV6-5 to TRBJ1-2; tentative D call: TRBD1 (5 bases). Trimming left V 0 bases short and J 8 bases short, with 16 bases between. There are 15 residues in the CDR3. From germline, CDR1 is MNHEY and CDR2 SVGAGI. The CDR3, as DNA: TGTGCCAGCAGTTACTCGTCGTCAGGGAAAGGCGGCTACACCTTC. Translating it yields CASSYSSSGKGGYTF.

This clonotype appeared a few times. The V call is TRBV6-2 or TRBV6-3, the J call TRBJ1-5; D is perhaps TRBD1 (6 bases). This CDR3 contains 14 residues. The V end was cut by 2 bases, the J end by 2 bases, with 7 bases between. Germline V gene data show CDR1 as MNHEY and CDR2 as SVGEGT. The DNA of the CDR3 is TGTGCCAGCAGTTACGGACAGCGCAATCAGCCCCAGCATTTT. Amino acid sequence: CASSYGQRNQPQHF.

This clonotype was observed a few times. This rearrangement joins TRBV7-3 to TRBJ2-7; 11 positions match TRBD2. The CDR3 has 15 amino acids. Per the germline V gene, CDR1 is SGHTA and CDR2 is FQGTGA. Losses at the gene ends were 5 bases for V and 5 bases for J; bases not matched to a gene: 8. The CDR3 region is CASSLAGGLSHEQYF. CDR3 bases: TGTGCCAGCAGCCTAGCGGGAGGTTTGTCCCACGAGCAGTACTTC.

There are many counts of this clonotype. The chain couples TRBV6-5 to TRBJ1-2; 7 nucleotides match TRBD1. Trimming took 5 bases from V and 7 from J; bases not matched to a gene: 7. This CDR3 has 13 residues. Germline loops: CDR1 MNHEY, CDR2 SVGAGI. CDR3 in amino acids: CASSSRGGSGYTF. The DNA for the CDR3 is TGTGCCAGCAGTAGCAGGGGGGGGTCTGGCTACACCTTC.

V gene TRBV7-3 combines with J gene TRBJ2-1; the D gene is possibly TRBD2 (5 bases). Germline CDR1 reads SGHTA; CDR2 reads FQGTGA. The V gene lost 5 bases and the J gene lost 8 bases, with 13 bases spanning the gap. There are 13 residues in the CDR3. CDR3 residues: CASSPTTGYEQFF. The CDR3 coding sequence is TGTGCCAGCAGCCCGACCACGGGATATGAGCAGTTCTTC.

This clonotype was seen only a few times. CDR3: CSARTVGYSYEQYF. CDR3 bases: TGCAGTGCGCGGACCGTTGGATACTCCTACGAGCAGTACTTC. This chain joins TRBV20-1 and TRBJ2-7, with no clear D. The CDR3 loop spans 14 amino acids. Germline V gives CDR1 DFQATT, CDR2 SNEGSKA (reference sequence). V shed 6 bases and J shed 0 bases, with 15 bases lying between them.

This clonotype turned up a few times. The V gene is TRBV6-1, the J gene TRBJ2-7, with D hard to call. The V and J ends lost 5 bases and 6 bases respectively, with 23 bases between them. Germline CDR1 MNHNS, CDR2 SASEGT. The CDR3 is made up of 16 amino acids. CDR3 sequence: CASSLNSWTTPAEQYF. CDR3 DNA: TGTGCCAGCAGTCTTAATAGTTGGACGACGCCTGCCGAGCAGTACTTC.

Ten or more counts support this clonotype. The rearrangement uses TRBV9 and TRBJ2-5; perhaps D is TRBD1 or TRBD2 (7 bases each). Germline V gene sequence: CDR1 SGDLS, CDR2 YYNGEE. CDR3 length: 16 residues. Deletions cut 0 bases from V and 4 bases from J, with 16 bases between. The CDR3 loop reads CASSVGATGEGETQYF. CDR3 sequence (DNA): TGTGCCAGCAGCGTAGGGGCAACAGGGGAGGGAGAGACCCAGTACTTC. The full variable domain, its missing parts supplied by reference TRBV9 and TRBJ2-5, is DSGVTQTPKHLITATGQRVTLRCSPRSGDLSVYWYQQSLDQGLQFLIQYYNGEERAKGNILERFSAQQFPDLHSELNLSSLELGDSALYFCASSVGATGEGETQYFGPGTRLLVL.

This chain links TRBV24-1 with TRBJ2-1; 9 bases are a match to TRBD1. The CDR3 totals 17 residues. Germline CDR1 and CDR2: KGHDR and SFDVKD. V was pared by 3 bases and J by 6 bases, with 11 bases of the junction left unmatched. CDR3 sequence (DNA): TGTGCCACCAGTGATCCTAGACCGGGACAGGGCACCAATGAGCAGTTCTTC. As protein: CATSDPRPGQGTNEQFF.